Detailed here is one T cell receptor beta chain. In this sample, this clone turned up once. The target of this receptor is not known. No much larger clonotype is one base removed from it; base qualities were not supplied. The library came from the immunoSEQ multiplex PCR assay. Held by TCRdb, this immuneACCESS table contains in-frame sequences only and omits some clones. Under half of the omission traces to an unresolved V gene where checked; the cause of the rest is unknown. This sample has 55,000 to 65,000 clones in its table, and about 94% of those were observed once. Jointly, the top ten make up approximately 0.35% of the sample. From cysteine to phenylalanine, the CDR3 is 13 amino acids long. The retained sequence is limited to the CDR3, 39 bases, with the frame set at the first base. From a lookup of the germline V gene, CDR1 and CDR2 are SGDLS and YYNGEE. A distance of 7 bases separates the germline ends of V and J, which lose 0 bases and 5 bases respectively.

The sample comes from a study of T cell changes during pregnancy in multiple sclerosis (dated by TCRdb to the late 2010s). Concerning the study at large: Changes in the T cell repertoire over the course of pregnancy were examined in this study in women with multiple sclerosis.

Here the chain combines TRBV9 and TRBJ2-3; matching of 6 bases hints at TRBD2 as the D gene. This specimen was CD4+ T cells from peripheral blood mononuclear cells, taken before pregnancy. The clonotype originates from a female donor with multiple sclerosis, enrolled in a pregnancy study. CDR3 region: CASSVDGGDTQYF. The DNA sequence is TGTGCCAGCAGCGTAGACGGGGGAGATACGCAGTATTTT.